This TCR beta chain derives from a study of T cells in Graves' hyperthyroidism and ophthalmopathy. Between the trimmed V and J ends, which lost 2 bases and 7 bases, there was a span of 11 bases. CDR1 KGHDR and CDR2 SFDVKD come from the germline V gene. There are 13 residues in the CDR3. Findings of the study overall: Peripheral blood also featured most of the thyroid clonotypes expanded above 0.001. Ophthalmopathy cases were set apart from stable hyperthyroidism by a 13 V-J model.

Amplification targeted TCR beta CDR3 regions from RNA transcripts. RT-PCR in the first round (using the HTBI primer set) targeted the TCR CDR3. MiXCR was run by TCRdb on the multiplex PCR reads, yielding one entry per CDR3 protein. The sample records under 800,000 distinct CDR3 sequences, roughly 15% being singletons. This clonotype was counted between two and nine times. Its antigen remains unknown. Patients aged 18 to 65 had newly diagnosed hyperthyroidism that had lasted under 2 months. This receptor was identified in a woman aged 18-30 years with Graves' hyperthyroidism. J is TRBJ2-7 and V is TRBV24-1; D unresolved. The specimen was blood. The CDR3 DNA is TGTGCCACCAGTGATTCCCTAGTCAAGGAGCAGTACTTC. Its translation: CATSDSLVKEQYF.